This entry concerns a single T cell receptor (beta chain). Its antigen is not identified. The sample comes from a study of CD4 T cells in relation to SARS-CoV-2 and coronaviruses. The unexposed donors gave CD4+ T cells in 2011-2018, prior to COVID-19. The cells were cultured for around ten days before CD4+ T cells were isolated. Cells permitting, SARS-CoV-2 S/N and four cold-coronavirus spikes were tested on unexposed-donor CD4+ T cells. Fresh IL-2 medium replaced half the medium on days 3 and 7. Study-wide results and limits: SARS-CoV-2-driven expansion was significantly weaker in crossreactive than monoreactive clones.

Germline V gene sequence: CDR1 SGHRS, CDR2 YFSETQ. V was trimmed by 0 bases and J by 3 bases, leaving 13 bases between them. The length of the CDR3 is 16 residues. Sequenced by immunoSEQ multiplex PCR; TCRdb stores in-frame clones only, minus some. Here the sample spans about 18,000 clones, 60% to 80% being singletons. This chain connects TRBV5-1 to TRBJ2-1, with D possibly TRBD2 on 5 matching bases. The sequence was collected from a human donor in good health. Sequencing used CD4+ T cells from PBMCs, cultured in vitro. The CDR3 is CASSLGTLYFYNEQFF. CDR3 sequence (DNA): TGCGCCAGCAGCTTGGGGACTCTCTATTTCTACAATGAGCAGTTCTTC.